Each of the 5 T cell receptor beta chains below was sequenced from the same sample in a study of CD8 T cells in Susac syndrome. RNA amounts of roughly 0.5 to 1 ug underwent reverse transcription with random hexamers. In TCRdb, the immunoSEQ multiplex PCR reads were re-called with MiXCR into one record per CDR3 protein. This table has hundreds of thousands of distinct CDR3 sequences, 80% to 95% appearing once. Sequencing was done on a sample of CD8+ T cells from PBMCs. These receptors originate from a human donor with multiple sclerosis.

In DNA form, the CDR3 reads TGCGCCAGCAGCCAAGGTTCCCATGCGGCCTACGAGCAGTACTTC. This sequence encodes CASSQGSHAAYEQYF. The genes are TRBV4-1 and TRBJ2-7; D not certain. V dropped 1 base and J dropped 2 bases, with 12 bases sitting between them. The CDR3 covers 15 residues. Germline CDR1 and CDR2: MGHRA and YSYEKL.

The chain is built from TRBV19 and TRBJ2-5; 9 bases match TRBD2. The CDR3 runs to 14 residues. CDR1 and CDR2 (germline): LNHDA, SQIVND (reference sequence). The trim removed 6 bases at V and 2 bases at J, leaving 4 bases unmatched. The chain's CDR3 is CASSQRGVQETQYF. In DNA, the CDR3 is TGTGCCAGTAGCCAGCGGGGGGTGCAAGAGACCCAGTACTTC.

This CDR3 is CSATGQVEGLYEQYF. The CDR3 DNA reads as TGCAGTGCTACGGGACAGGTTGAGGGCCTTTACGAGCAGTACTTC. V usage is TRBV20-1 and J usage is TRBJ2-7, with 8 bases aligning to TRBD1. V lost 4 bases and J lost 4; bases outside the gene matches: 12. Germline CDR1 reads DFQATT; CDR2 reads SNEGSKA (reference sequence). This CDR3 is built from 15 residues.

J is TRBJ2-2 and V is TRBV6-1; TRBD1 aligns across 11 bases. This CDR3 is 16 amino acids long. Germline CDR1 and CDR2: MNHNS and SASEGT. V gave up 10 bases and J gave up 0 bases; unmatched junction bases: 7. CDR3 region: CATYPGQGANTGELFF. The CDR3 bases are TGTGCCACTTATCCGGGACAGGGGGCGAACACCGGGGAGCTGTTTTTT.

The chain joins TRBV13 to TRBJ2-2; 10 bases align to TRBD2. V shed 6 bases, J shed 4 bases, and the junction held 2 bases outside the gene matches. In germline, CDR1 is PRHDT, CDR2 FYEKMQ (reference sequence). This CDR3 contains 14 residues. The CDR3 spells CASRSGGATGELFF. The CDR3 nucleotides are TGTGCCAGCAGGAGCGGGGGGGCCACCGGGGAGCTGTTTTTT.